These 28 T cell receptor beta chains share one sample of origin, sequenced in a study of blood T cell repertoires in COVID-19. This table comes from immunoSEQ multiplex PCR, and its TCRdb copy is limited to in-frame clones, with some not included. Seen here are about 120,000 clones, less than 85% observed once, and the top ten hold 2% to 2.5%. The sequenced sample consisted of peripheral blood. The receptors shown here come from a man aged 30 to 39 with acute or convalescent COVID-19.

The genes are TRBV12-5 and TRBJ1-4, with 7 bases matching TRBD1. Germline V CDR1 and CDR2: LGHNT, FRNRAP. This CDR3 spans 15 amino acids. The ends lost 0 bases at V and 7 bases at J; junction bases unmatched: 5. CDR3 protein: CASGLVMTGFEKLFF. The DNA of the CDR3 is TGTGCTAGTGGTTTGGTTATGACAGGGTTTGAAAAACTGTTTTTT.

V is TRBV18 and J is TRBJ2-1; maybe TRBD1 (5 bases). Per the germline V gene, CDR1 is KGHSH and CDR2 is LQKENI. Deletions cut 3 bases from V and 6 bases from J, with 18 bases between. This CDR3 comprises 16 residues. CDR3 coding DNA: TGTGCCAGCTCACCCCTAGGGGTAGGAATGGGCAATGAGCAGTTCTTC. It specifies CASSPLGVGMGNEQFF.

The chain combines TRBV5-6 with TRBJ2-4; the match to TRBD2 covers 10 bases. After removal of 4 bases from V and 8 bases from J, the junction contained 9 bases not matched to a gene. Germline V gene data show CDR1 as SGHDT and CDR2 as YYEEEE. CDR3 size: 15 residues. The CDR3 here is CASSPQREGRDIQYF. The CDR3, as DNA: TGTGCCAGCAGCCCCCAGCGGGAGGGACGCGACATTCAGTACTTC.

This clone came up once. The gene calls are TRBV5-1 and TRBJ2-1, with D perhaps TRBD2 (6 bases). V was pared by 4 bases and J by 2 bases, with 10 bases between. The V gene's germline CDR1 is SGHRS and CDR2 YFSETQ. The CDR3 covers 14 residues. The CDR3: CASSRGGTYNEQFF. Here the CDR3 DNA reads TGCGCCAGCAGCAGGGGCGGGACCTACAATGAGCAGTTCTTC.

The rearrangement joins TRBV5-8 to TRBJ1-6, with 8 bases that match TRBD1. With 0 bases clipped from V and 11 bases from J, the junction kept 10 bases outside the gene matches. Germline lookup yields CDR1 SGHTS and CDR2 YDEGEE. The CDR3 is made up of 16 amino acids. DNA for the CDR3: TGTGCCAGCAGCTTGGGAGTAAGGACAGGGAGTCCACCCCTCCACTTT. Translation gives CASSLGVRTGSPPLHF. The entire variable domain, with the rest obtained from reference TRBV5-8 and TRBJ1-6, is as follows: EAGVTQSPTHLIKTRGQQATLRCSPISGHTSVYWYQQALGLGLQFLLWYDEGEERNRGNFPPRFSGRQFPNYSSELNVNALELEDSALYLCASSLGVRTGSPPLHFGNGTRLTVT.

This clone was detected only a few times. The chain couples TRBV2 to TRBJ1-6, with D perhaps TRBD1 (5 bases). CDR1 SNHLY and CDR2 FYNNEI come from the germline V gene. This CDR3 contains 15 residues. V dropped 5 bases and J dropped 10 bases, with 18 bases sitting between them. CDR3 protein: CASSYTGPGGSPLHF. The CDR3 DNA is TGTGCCAGCAGTTATACCGGCCCCGGGGGGTCACCCCTCCACTTT.

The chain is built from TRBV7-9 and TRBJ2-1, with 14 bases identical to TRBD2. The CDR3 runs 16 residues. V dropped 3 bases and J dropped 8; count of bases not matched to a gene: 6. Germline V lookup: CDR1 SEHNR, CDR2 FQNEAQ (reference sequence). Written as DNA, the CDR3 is TGTGCCAGCAGCTTGTCCGGGACTAGCGGGAGCCATGAGCAGTTCTTC. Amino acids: CASSLSGTSGSHEQFF.

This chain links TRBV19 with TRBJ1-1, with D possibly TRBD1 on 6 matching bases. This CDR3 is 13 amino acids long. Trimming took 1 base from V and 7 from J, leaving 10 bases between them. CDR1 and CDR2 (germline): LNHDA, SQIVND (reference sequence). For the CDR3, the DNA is TGTGCCAGTAGTATAGCTGGGGGCGGTGAAGCTTTCTTT. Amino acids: CASSIAGGGEAFF.

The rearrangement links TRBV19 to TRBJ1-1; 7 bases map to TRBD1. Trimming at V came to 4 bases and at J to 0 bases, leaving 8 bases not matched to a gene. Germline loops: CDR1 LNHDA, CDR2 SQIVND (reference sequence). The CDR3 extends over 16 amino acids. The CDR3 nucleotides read TGTGCCAGTAGTAAAATGACAGGGAACATGAACACTGAAGCTTTCTTT. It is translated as CASSKMTGNMNTEAFF.

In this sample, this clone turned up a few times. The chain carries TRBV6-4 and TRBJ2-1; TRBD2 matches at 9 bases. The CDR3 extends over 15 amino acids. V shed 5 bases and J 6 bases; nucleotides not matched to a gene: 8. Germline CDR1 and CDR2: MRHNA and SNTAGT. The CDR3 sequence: CASSPAAGGSNEQFF. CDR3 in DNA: TGTGCCAGCAGTCCCGCAGCGGGAGGTTCCAATGAGCAGTTCTTC.

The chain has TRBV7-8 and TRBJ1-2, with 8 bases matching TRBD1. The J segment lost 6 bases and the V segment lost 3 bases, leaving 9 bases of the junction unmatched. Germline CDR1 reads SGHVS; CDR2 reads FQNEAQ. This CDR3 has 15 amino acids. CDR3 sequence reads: CASSFGLQGDHGYTF. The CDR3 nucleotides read TGTGCCAGCAGCTTTGGACTACAGGGGGATCATGGCTACACCTTC. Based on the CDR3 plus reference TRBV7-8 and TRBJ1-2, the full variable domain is GAGVSQSPRYKVAKRGQDVALRCDPISGHVSLFWYQQALGQGPEFLTYFQNEAQLDKSGLPSDRFFAERPEGSVSTLKIQRTQQEDSAVYLCASSFGLQGDHGYTFGSGTRLTVV.

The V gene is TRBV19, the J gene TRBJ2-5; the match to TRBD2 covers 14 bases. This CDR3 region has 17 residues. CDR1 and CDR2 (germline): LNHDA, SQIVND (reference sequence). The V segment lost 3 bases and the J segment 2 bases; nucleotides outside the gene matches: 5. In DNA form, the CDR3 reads TGTGCCAGTAGTATTAGGACTAGCGGGAGGAATCAAGAGACCCAGTACTTC. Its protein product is CASSIRTSGRNQETQYF.

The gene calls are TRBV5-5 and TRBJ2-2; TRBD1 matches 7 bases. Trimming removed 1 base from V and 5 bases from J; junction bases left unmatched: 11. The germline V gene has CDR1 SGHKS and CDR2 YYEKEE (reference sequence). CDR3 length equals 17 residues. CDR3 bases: TGTGCCAGCAGCTTGCACGAGACAGGGTATCTTACCGGGGAGCTGTTTTTT. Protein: CASSLHETGYLTGELFF.

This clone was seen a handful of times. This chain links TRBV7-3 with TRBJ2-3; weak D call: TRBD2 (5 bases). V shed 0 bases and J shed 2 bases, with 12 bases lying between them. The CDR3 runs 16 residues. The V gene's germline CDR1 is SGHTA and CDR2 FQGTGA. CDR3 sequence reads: CASSLTAGLATDTQYF. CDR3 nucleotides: TGTGCCAGCAGCTTAACGGCGGGTCTAGCCACAGATACGCAGTATTTT.

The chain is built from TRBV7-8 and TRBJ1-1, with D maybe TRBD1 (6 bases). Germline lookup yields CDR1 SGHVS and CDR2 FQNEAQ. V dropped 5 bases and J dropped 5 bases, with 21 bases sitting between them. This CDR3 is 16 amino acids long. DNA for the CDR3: TGTGCCAGCAGCCCTAGACAGGCAATCTTGGGGACTGAAGCTTTCTTT. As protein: CASSPRQAILGTEAFF. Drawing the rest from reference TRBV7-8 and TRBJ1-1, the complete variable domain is GAGVSQSPRYKVAKRGQDVALRCDPISGHVSLFWYQQALGQGPEFLTYFQNEAQLDKSGLPSDRFFAERPEGSVSTLKIQRTQQEDSAVYLCASSPRQAILGTEAFFGQGTRLTVV.

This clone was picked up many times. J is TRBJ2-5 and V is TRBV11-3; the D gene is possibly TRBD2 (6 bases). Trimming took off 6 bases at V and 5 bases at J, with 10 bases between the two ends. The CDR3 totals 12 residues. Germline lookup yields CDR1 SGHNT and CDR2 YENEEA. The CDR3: CASRGLEETQYF. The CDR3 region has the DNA TGTGCCAGCAGGGGACTGGAGGAGACCCAGTACTTC.

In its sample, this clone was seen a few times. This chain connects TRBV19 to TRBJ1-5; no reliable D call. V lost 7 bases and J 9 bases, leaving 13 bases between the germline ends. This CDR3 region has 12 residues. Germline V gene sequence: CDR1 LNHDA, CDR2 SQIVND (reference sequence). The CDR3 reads CASNHPPGPQHF. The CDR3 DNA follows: TGTGCCAGTAACCATCCCCCGGGGCCCCAGCATTTT.

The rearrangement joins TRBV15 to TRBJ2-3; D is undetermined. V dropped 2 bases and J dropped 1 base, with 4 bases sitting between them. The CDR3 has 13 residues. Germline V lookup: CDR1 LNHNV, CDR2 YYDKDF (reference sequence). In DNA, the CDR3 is TGTGCCACCAGCAGACTAGGCACAGATACGCAGTATTTT. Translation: CATSRLGTDTQYF.

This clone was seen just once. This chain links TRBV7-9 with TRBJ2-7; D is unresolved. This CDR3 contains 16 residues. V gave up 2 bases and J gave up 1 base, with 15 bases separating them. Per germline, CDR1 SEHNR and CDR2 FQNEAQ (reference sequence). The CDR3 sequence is CASSLWLRGRSYEQYF. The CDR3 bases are TGTGCCAGCAGCTTATGGCTGCGCGGCCGATCCTACGAGCAGTACTTC. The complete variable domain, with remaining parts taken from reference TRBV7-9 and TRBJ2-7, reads DTGVSQNPRHKITKRGQNVTFRCDPISEHNRLYWYRQTLGQGPEFLTYFQNEAQLEKSRLLSDRFSAERPKGSFSTLEIQRTEQGDSAMYLCASSLWLRGRSYEQYFGPGTRLTVT.

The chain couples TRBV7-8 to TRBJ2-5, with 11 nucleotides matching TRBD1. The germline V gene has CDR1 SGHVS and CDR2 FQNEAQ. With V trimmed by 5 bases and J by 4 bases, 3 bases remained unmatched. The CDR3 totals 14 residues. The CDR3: CASSPGTGGETQYF. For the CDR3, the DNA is TGTGCCAGCAGCCCCGGGACAGGGGGAGAGACCCAGTACTTC.

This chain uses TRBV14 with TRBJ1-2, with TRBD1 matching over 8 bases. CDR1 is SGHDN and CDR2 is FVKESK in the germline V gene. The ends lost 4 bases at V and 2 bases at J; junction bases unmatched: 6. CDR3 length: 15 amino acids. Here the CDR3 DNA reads TGTGCCAGCAGCCCTCGGACAGGGAAAAACTATGGCTACACCTTC. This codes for CASSPRTGKNYGYTF.

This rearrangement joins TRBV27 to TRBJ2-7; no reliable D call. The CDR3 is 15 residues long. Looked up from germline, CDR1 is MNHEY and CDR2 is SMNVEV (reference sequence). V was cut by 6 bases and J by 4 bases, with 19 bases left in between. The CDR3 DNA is TGTGCCAGCAGCCCTTCCCCCTTAGAGAGATACGAGCAGTACGTC. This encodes CASSPSPLERYEQYV.

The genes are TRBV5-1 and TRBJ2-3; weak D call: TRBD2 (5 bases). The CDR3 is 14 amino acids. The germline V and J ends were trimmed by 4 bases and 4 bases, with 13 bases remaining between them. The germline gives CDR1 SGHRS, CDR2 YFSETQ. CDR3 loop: CASSEGTRADTQYF. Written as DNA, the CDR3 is TGCGCCAGCAGCGAGGGTACCCGGGCAGATACGCAGTATTTT.

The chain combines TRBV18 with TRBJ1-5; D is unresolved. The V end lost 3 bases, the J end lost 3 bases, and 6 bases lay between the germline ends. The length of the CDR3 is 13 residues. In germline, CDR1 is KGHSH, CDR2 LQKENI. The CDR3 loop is CASSPTINQPQHF. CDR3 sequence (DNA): TGTGCCAGCTCACCCACAATCAATCAGCCCCAGCATTTT. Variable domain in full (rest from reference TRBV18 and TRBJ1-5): NAGVMQNPRHLVRRRGQEARLRCSPMKGHSHVYWYRQLPEEGLKFMVYLQKENIIDESGMPKERFSAEFPKEGPSILRIQQVVRGDSAAYFCASSPTINQPQHFGDGTRLSIL.

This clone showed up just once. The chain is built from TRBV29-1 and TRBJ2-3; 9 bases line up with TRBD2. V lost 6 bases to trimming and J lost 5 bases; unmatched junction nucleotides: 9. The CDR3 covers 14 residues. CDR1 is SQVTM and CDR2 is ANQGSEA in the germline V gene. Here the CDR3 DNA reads TGCAGCGTCCCCGCGGGAGGGCGCGGAGATACGCAGTATTTT. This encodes CSVPAGGRGDTQYF.

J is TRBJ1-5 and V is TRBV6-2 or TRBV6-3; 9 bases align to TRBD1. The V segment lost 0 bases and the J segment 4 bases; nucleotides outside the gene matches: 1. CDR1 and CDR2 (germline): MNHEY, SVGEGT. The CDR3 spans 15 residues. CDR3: CASSYSDRGNQPQHF. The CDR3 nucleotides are TGTGCCAGCAGTTACTCGGACAGGGGAAATCAGCCCCAGCATTTT.

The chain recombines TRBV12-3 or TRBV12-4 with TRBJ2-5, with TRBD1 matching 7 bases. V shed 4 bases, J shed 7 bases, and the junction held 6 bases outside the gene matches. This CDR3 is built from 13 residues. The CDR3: CASSSGQAGTQYF. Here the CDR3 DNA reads TGTGCCAGCAGTTCCGGACAGGCGGGGACCCAGTACTTC.

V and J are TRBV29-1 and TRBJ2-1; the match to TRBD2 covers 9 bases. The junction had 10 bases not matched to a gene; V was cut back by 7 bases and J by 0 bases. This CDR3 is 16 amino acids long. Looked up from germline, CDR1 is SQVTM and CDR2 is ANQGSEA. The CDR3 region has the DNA TGCAGCGGCCAAGATGGACTAGCGAGCTCCTACAATGAGCAGTTCTTC. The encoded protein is CSGQDGLASSYNEQFF.